One TCR beta chain is described in this entry. What it binds is unknown. The source of the sample is a study of identifying expanded T cells in peripheral blood. Clones were sequenced by immunoSEQ multiplex PCR, and TCRdb holds only the in-frame ones, with some missing. The table includes about 110,000 clones, 88% detected once. Study results and caveats: Over two and four weeks, about 15 and 19 clones changed, versus around 1.2 between replicates.

The CDR3 has 15 residues. Per germline, CDR1 MDHEN and CDR2 SYDVKM. Between the trimmed V and J ends, which lost 1 base and 7 bases, there was a span of 14 bases. This clonotype originated in a person aged 18 to 70 in good health. The chain combines TRBV28 with TRBJ2-1; weak D call: TRBD2 (6 bases). Sequenced sample: blood. The CDR3 sequence: CASSLLGGTLNEQFF. The CDR3, as DNA: TGTGCCAGCAGTTTATTGGGAGGTACGTTGAATGAGCAGTTCTTC.